This TCR beta chain was identified in a study of cytomegalovirus exposure and HLA in healthy donors. Findings of the study overall: Rare sequences made up most TCRs, while some public TCRs were found in many donors. Accurate prediction of HLA-A and HLA-B alleles (for most subjects) was reportedly achieved from TCR beta sequences.

At collection, donors were nominally healthy, but unrecorded immune exposures were probable. With regard to this clone: Its specificity is not known.

It was with 60 Vbeta and 13 Jbeta primers that the PCR ran. Data came from immunoSEQ multiplex PCR; TCRdb stores just in-frame clones and leaves some out. The table lists 120,000 to 150,000 clones, around 80% of them singletons, with about 5% in the top ten. What was sequenced was PBMCs. This TCR came from a male donor in good health and CMV-seronegative.

The CDR3: CASSIENPNQPQHF. The CDR3 DNA reads as TGTGCCAGTAGTATTGAGAATCCCAATCAGCCCCAGCATTTT. The chain joins TRBV19 to TRBJ1-5; no firm D call. This CDR3 has 14 amino acids. Looked up from germline, CDR1 is LNHDA and CDR2 is SQIVND (reference sequence). V was trimmed by 3 bases and J by 3 bases, leaving 9 bases between them.